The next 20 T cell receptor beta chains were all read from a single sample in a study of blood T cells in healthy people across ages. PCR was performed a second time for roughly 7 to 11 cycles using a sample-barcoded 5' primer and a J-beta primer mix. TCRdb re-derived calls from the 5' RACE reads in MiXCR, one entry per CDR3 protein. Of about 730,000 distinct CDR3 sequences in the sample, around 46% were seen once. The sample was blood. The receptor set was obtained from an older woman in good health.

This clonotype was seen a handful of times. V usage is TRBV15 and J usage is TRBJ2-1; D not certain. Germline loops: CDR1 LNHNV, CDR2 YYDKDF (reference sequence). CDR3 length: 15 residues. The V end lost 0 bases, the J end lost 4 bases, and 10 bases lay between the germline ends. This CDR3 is CATSRDPGGYNEQFF. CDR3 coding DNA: TGTGCCACCAGCAGAGATCCGGGCGGATACAATGAGCAGTTCTTC.

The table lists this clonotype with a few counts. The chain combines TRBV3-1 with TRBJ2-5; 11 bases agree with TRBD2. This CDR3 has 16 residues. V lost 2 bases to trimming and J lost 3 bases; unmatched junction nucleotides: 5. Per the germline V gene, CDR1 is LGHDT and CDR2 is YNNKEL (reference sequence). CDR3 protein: CASSQSLAGGKETQYF. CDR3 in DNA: TGTGCCAGCAGCCAAAGTCTAGCGGGGGGTAAAGAGACCCAGTACTTC.

The CDR3 sequence is CASSSDRGQGNTEAFF. The CDR3 DNA is TGTGCCAGCAGCAGCGACAGGGGGCAAGGGAACACTGAAGCTTTCTTT. The chain links TRBV7-9 to TRBJ1-1; 10 nucleotides match TRBD1. V lost 5 bases and J lost 1; bases outside the gene matches: 7. The CDR3 covers 16 residues. CDR1 and CDR2 from the germline V gene are SEHNR and FQNEAQ (reference sequence).

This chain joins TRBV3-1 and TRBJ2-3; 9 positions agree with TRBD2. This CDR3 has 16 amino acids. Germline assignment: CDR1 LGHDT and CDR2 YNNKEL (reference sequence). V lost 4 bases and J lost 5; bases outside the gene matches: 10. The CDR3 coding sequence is TGTGCCAGCAGCCTACGAGCGGGAGGCCGTCTAGATACGCAGTATTTT. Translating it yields CASSLRAGGRLDTQYF.

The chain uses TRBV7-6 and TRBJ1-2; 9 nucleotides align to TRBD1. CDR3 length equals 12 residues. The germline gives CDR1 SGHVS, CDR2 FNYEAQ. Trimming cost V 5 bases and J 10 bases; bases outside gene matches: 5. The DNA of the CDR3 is TGTGCCAGCAGCACCCGGACAGGGGCCTACACCTTC. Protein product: CASSTRTGAYTF.

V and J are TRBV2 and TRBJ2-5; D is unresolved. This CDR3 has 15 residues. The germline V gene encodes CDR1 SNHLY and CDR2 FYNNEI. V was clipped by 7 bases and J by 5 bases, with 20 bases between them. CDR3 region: CASTPRRLAWETQYF. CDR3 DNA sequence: TGTGCCAGCACGCCCCGGCGCTTGGCTTGGGAGACCCAGTACTTC. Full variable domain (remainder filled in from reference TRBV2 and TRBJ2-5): EPEVTQTPSHQVTQMGQEVILRCVPISNHLYFYWYRQILGQKVEFLVSFYNNEISEKSEIFDDQFSVERPDGSNFTLKIRSTKLEDSAMYFCASTPRRLAWETQYFGPGTRLLVL.

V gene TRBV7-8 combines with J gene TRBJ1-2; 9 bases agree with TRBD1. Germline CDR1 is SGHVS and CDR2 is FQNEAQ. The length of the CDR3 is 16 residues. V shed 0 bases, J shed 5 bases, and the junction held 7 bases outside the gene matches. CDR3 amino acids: CASSLASQGADYGYTF. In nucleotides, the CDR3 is TGTGCCAGCAGCTTAGCCTCACAGGGGGCGGATTATGGCTACACCTTC. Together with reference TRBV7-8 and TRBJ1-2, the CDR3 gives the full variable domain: GAGVSQSPRYKVAKRGQDVALRCDPISGHVSLFWYQQALGQGPEFLTYFQNEAQLDKSGLPSDRFFAERPEGSVSTLKIQRTQQEDSAVYLCASSLASQGADYGYTFGSGTRLTVV.

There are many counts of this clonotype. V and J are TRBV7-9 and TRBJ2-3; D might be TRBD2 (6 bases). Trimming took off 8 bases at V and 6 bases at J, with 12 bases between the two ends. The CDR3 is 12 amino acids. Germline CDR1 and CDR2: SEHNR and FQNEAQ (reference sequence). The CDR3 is CASRLVSDTQYF. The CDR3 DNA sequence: TGTGCCAGCCGACTAGTCAGTGATACGCAGTATTTT.

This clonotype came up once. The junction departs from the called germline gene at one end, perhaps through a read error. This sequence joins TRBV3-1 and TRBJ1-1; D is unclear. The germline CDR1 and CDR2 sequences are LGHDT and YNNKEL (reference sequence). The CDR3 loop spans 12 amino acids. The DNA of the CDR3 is TGTGCCAACAGCCGTGGAGGGCGGCAAGCTTTCTTT. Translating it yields CANSRGGRQAFF.

The CDR3 DNA is TGTGCCAGCAGTTTAGCTAGCGGGAGCACCGGGGAGCTGTTTTTT. Translation gives CASSLASGSTGELFF. The chain combines TRBV27 with TRBJ2-2, with 10 nucleotides matching TRBD2. Losses at the gene ends were 2 bases for V and 4 bases for J; bases not matched to a gene: 1. The CDR3 has 15 amino acids. Germline V lookup: CDR1 MNHEY, CDR2 SMNVEV (reference sequence).

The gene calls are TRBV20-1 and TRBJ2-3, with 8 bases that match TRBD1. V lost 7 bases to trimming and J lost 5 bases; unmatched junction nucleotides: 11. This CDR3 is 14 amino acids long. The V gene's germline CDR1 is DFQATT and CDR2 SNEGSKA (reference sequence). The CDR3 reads CSVTTGQEEDTQYF. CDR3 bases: TGCAGTGTTACCACGGGACAGGAGGAAGATACGCAGTATTTT.

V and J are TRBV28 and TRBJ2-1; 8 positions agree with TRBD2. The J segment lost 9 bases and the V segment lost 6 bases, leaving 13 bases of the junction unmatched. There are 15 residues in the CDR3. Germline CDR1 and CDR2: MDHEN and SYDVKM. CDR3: CASRTGTSRGGEQFF. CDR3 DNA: TGTGCCAGCAGAACCGGGACTAGTCGAGGGGGTGAGCAGTTCTTC.

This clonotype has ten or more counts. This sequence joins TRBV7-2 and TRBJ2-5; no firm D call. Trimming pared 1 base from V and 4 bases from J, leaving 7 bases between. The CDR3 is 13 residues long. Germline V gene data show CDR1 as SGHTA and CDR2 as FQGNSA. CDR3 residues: CASSLGTGETQYF. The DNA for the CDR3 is TGTGCCAGCAGCTTAGGAACGGGAGAGACCCAGTACTTC.

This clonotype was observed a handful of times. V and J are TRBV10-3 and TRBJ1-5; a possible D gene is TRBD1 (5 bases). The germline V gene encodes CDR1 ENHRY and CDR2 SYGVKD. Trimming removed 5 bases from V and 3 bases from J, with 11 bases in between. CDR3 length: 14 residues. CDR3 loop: CAISSRQTNQPQHF. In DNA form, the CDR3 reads TGTGCCATCAGTTCCCGACAGACCAATCAGCCCCAGCATTTT.

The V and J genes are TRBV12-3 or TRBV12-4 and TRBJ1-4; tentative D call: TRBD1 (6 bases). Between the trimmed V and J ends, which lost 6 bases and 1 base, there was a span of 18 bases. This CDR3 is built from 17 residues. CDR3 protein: CASRPGTFGKTNEKLFF. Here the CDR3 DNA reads TGTGCCAGCAGACCCGGGACATTCGGAAAAACTAATGAAAAACTGTTTTTT.

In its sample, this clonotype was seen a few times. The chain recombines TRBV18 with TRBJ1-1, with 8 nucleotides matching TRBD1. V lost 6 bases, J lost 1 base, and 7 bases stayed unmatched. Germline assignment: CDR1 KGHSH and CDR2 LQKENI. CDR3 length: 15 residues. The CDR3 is CASSPGGLTNTEAFF. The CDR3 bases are TGTGCCAGCTCTCCAGGGGGCCTAACGAACACTGAAGCTTTCTTT.

The CDR3 protein is CASSPEFPNNEQFF. CDR3 coding DNA: TGTGCCAGCAGCCCTGAGTTCCCAAACAATGAGCAGTTCTTC. V usage is TRBV7-9 and J usage is TRBJ2-1; D ambiguous. Germline V gene sequence: CDR1 SEHNR, CDR2 FQNEAQ (reference sequence). The CDR3 length is 14 residues. V was pared by 5 bases and J by 5 bases, with 13 bases between.

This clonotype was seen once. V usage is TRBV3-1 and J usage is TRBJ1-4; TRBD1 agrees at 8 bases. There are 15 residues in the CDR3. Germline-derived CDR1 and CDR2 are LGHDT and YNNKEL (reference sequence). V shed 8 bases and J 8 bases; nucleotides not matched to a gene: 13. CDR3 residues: CASGPRTGREEKLFF. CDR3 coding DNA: TGTGCCAGCGGCCCCAGGACAGGGAGGGAGGAAAAACTGTTTTTT.

The CDR3 DNA reads TGTGCCAGCAGTGCCAAGAGGGTCAATGAGCAGTTCTTC. Protein product: CASSAKRVNEQFF. V and J are TRBV28 and TRBJ2-1, with a possible D match to TRBD2 (5 bases). The CDR3 covers 13 residues. Per the germline V gene, CDR1 is MDHEN and CDR2 is SYDVKM. Trimming removed 5 bases at V and 6 bases at J, with 11 bases between.

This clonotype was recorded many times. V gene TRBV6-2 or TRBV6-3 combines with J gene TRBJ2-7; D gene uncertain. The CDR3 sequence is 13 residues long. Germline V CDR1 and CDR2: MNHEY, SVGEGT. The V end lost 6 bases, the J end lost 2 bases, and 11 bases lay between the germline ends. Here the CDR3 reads CASRETPTYEQYF. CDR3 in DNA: TGTGCCAGCAGGGAGACACCGACCTACGAGCAGTACTTC.